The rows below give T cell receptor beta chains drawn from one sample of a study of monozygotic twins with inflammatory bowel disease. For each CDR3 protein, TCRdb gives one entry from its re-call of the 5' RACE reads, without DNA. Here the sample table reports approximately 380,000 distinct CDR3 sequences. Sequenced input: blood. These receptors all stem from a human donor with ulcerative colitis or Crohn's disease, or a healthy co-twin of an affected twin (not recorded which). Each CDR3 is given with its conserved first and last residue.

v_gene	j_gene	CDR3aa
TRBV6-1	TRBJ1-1	CASSEARGARTEAFF
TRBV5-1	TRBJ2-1	CASSYRTGPENEQFF
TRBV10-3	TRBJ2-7	CAISAGTGGEQYF
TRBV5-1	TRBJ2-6	CASSLTSGGPNVLTF
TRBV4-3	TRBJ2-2	CASKESLTNGELFF
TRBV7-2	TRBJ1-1	CASSLNAARVDTEAFF
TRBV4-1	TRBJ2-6	CASSQPGSTSGANVLTF
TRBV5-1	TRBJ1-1	CASSLEGRGTEAFF
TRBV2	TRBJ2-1	CASTGASGALWANEQFF
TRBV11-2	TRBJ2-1	CASRPSLAYEQFF
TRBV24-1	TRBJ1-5	CAPVDLGQPQHF
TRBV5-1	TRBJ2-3	CASRPGTGFTDTQYF
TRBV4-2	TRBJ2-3	CASSHRDTDTQYF
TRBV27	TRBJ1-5	CASSPFRTATPGSF